The 7 T cell receptor beta chains below were found in one sample sequenced in a study of blood T cells in healthy people across ages. It was with a sample-barcoded 5' primer and a J-beta primer mix that a second PCR of roughly 6 to 12 cycles was run. Via MiXCR, TCRdb re-called the 5' RACE reads, giving one row per CDR3 protein. The sample records nearly 1 million distinct CDR3 sequences, roughly 50% being singletons. Sample: blood. These receptors all stem from a woman in her fifties or sixties in good health.

The V call is TRBV15, the J call TRBJ2-1; 9 bases agree with TRBD1. The CDR3 is made up of 16 amino acids. Germline V CDR1 and CDR2: LNHNV, YYDKDF (reference sequence). V shed 0 bases and J 8 bases; nucleotides not matched to a gene: 8. CDR3: CATSRDGQGIWDEQFF. The DNA of the CDR3 is TGTGCCACCAGCAGAGACGGACAGGGGATTTGGGATGAGCAGTTCTTC.

In its sample, this clonotype was seen a few times. This sequence joins TRBV9 and TRBJ2-7, with 8 nucleotides matching TRBD1. There are 15 residues in the CDR3. From germline, CDR1 is SGDLS and CDR2 YYNGEE. Trimming cost V 4 bases and J 1 base; bases outside gene matches: 7. CDR3 in amino acids: CASSIAGTGSYEQYF. The CDR3 region has the DNA TGTGCCAGCAGCATCGCCGGGACAGGATCCTACGAGCAGTACTTC.

This clonotype appeared a few times. The chain joins TRBV6-2 or TRBV6-3 to TRBJ2-3; D remains unclear. CDR3 length: 15 residues. Germline loops: CDR1 MNHEY, CDR2 SVGEGT. The V and J ends lost 2 bases and 4 bases respectively, with 13 bases between them. The CDR3 nucleotides read TGTGCCAGCAGTTACGCAGTGGTAGCCTCAGATACGCAGTATTTT. Translation: CASSYAVVASDTQYF.

This clonotype was observed a handful of times. In nucleotides, the CDR3 is TGCGCCAGCAGCCAATTTTCGCAGGGCGGAACTGAAGCTTTCTTT. Translating it yields CASSQFSQGGTEAFF. The chain is built from TRBV4-1 and TRBJ1-1; tentatively, D is TRBD1 (5 bases). The V end lost 2 bases, the J end lost 5 bases, and 15 bases lay between the germline ends. Germline CDR1 is MGHRA and CDR2 is YSYEKL. This CDR3 has 15 amino acids.

The V gene is TRBV4-3, the J gene TRBJ1-2; 7 positions agree with TRBD1. The junction had 2 bases not matched to a gene; V was cut back by 2 bases and J by 5 bases. The CDR3 loop spans 13 amino acids. Germline CDR1 LGHNA, CDR2 YSLEER. This chain's CDR3 is CASSQNRGYGYTF. The CDR3 DNA reads TGCGCCAGCAGCCAAAACAGGGGTTATGGCTACACCTTC.

This clonotype was counted between two and nine times. This rearrangement joins TRBV4-1 to TRBJ2-5, with TRBD1 matching over 7 bases. The CDR3 covers 16 residues. V gave up 1 base and J gave up 1 base; unmatched junction bases: 6. Per germline, CDR1 MGHRA and CDR2 YSYEKL. This CDR3 reads CASSQVGQAIQETQYF. CDR3 sequence (DNA): TGCGCCAGCAGCCAAGTTGGACAGGCGATCCAAGAGACCCAGTACTTC.

The chain employs TRBV6-2 or TRBV6-3 and TRBJ2-5; no clear D gene. Germline loops: CDR1 MNHEY, CDR2 SVGEGT. CDR3 length: 16 amino acids. Deletions cut 7 bases from V and 2 bases from J, with 20 bases between. CDR3 sequence (DNA): TGTGCCAGCAACCCAAGACCGTGGGCGAATCAAGAGACCCAGTACTTC. Encoded protein: CASNPRPWANQETQYF.